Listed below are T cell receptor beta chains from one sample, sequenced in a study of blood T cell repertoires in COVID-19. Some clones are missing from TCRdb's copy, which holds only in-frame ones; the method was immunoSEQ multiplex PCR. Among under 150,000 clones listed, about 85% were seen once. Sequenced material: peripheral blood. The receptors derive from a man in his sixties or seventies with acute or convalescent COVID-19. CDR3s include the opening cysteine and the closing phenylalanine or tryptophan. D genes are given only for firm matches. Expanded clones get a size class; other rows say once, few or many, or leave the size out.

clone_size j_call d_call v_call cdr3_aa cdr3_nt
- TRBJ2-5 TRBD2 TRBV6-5 CASSMASGATQYF TGTGCCAGCAGTATGGCTAGCGGTGCGACCCAGTACTTC
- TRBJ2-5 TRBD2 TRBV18 CASSTGLAKGQETQYF TGTGCCAGCTCAACCGGACTAGCGAAGGGGCAGGAGACCCAGTACTTC
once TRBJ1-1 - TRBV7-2 CASSALQGNTEAFF TGTGCCAGCAGCGCCCTACAGGGTAACACTGAAGCTTTCTTT
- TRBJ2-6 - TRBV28 CASLGGPGANVLTF TGTGCCAGCCTGGGAGGCCCTGGGGCCAACGTCCTGACTTTC
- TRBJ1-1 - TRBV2 CASRNTRYTEAFF TGTGCCAGCAGGAACACAAGATACACTGAAGCTTTCTTT
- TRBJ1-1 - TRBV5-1 CASSFGHQSLEAFF TGCGCCAGCAGCTTCGGACACCAATCCCTCGAAGCTTTCTTT
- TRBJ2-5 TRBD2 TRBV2 CASHRGEQQETQYF TGTGCCAGTCATCGGGGGGAACAGCAAGAGACCCAGTACTTC
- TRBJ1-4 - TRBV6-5 CASSPGGVRSEKLFF TGTGCCAGCAGCCCCGGGGGAGTCCGGAGTGAAAAACTGTTTTTT
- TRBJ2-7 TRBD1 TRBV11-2 CASSLKQGGSEQYF TGTGCCAGCAGCTTAAAACAGGGGGGCAGCGAGCAGTACTTC
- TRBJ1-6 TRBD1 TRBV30 CAWTTGQGVGSPLHF TGTGCCTGGACTACGGGACAGGGGGTAGGGTCACCCCTCCACTTT
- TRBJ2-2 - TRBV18 CASSQTRGSNTGELFF TGTGCCAGCTCCCAAACCCGAGGGTCGAACACCGGGGAGCTGTTTTTT
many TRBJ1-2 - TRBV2 CASSEEWRSNYGYTF TGTGCCAGCAGTGAAGAGTGGAGGAGTAACTATGGCTACACCTTC
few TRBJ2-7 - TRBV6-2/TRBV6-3 CASSYPGQIFYEQYF TGTGCCAGCAGTTACCCAGGACAGATATTCTACGAGCAGTACTTC
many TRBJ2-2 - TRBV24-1 CATRTANTGELFF TGTGCCACCAGGACAGCAAACACCGGGGAGCTGTTTTTT
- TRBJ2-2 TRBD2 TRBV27 CASSLELAGVTANTGELFF TGTGCCAGCAGTTTAGAACTAGCGGGGGTGACCGCGAACACCGGGGAGCTGTTTTTT
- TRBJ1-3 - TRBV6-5 CASSPVYSGNTIYF TGTGCCAGCAGTCCGGTATACTCTGGAAACACCATATATTTT
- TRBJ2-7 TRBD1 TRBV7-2 CASSLTRDRGRYEQYF TGTGCCAGCAGCTTAACCCGGGACAGAGGGAGATACGAGCAGTACTTC
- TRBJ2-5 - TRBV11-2 CASSAGRAETQYF TGTGCCAGCAGCGCCGGCAGGGCTGAGACCCAGTACTTC
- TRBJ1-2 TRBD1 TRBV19 CASSQGQGGSGYTF TGTGCCAGTAGCCAAGGACAGGGGGGCAGCGGCTACACCTTC
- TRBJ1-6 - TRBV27 CASSFRGYSPLHF TGTGCCAGCAGTTTCCGAGGTTACTCACCCCTCCACTTT
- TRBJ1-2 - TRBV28 CASRNRVGYTF TGTGCCAGCCGAAACAGGGTAGGCTACACCTTC
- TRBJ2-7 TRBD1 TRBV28 CASSPSGRGQDEQYF TGTGCCAGCAGCCCCTCGGGCAGGGGGCAAGACGAGCAGTACTTC
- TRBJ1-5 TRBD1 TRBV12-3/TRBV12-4 CASNRGYNQPQHF TGTGCCAGTAACAGGGGTTATAATCAGCCCCAGCATTTT
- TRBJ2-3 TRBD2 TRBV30 CAYGRRDTQYF TGTGCCTACGGGAGGCGGGATACGCAGTATTTT
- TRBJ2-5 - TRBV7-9 CASSTASIPETQYF TGTGCCAGCAGCACTGCTAGCATCCCAGAGACCCAGTACTTC
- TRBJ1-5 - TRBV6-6 CASSHGGSNQPQHF TGTGCCAGCAGTCACGGGGGGTCCAATCAGCCCCAGCATTTT
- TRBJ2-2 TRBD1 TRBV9 CASSSGQGRTGELFF TGTGCCAGCAGCTCCGGACAGGGGAGGACCGGGGAGCTGTTTTTT
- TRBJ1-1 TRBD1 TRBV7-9 CASSSNRGNTEAFF TGTGCCAGCAGCTCCAACAGGGGTAACACTGAAGCTTTCTTT
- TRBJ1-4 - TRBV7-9 CASSLDFSELFF TGTGCCAGCAGCTTAGATTTCTCGGAACTGTTTTTT
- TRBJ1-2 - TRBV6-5 CASSYTGHGGYTF TGTGCCAGCAGTTACACCGGTCACGGTGGCTACACCTTC
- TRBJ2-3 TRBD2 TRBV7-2 CASSLARSGGRYF TGTGCCAGCAGCTTAGCTAGGAGCGGGGGTCGGTATTTT